This note documents a single TCR beta chain sequence. Its target is unknown. This specimen comes from a study of shared clonotypes between healthy human individuals. General observations from the study: For naive CD4 cells, around 5% of clonotypes were shared across a handful of donors. Genetic and exposure-history diversity was limited by the few donors.

Sequencing was performed with immunoSEQ multiplex PCR; in TCRdb, only in-frame clones are kept and a portion is missing. The repertoire holds around 690,000 clones, with 90% as singletons. Donors comprised healthy HIV-negative adults lacking recent acute infections or vaccinations. Each donor was a Caucasian adult residing in Nashville, Tennessee. The sample was memory CD8+ T cells from PBMCs. Subset noted: CD45RO+ cells pooled with CCR7-negative TemRA cells. The receptor comes from a man aged 18 to 30 in good health. Some clones in this sample may be carry-over from other donors' samples.

CDR3 protein: CASSLWGHLQETQYF. The CDR3 DNA follows: TGTGCCAGCAGCTTATGGGGACACCTCCAAGAGACCCAGTACTTC. The chain carries TRBV7-2 and TRBJ2-5; weak D call: TRBD1 (6 bases). Trimming took 2 bases from V and 1 from J, leaving 11 bases between them. Germline assignment: CDR1 SGHTA and CDR2 FQGNSA. This CDR3 is 15 amino acids long.